A selection of T cell receptor beta chains follows, all from one sample in a study of blood T cell repertoires in COVID-19. Profiling relied on immunoSEQ multiplex PCR, and the TCRdb table lists in-frame clones only, not all of them. The sample lists about 260,000 clones, 70% to 90% seen once, with 2% to 3% in the top ten. Sample: peripheral blood. These receptors came from a woman aged 45-65 years with acute or convalescent COVID-19. CDR3s include the opening cysteine and the closing phenylalanine or tryptophan. The D gene is left open where the match is weak. Rows may omit the clone size; those that give it use once, few, many or a size class.

v_call: TRBV9
j_call: TRBJ2-7
clone_size: -
d_call: -
cdr3_aa: CASSGLAETRAKQYF
cdr3_nt: TGTGCCAGCAGCGGTTTAGCGGAGACAAGAGCCAAGCAGTACTTC

v_call: TRBV7-3
j_call: TRBJ1-1
clone_size: few
d_call: -
cdr3_aa: CASSLTANTEAFF
cdr3_nt: TGTGCCAGCAGCTTGACAGCGAACACTGAAGCTTTCTTT

v_call: TRBV7-2
j_call: TRBJ2-7
clone_size: once
d_call: -
cdr3_aa: CASSLVTGYEQYF
cdr3_nt: TGTGCCAGCAGCTTAGTAACTGGCTACGAGCAGTACTTC

v_call: TRBV6-5
j_call: TRBJ2-7
clone_size: -
d_call: -
cdr3_aa: CASSSFGAGSYEQYF
cdr3_nt: TGTGCCAGCAGTTCCTTCGGCGCGGGGTCCTACGAGCAGTACTTC

v_call: TRBV30
j_call: TRBJ2-1
clone_size: -
d_call: -
cdr3_aa: CAWSVGGPGDEQFF
cdr3_nt: TGTGCCTGGAGTGTGGGCGGGCCCGGGGATGAGCAGTTCTTC

v_call: TRBV27
j_call: TRBJ2-1
clone_size: once
d_call: -
cdr3_aa: CASSLWVQGNEQFF
cdr3_nt: TGTGCCAGCAGTTTATGGGTCCAGGGGAATGAGCAGTTCTTC

v_call: TRBV3-1/TRBV3-2
j_call: TRBJ2-7
clone_size: -
d_call: TRBD2
cdr3_aa: CASSQGLADYEQYF
cdr3_nt: TGTGCCAGCAGCCAAGGACTAGCGGACTACGAGCAGTACTTC

v_call: TRBV15
j_call: TRBJ2-1
clone_size: -
d_call: TRBD2
cdr3_aa: CATSKTHSAGASNEQFF
cdr3_nt: TGTGCCACCAGCAAGACCCACTCGGCGGGAGCTAGTAATGAGCAGTTCTTC

v_call: TRBV12-5
j_call: TRBJ1-4
clone_size: -
d_call: -
cdr3_aa: CASGSHRDSTNEKLFF
cdr3_nt: TGTGCTAGTGGTTCACACAGGGATTCAACTAATGAAAAACTGTTTTTT

v_call: TRBV5-1
j_call: TRBJ2-7
clone_size: -
d_call: -
cdr3_aa: CASSLGPAGEQYF
cdr3_nt: TGCGCCAGCAGCTTGGGCCCCGCCGGCGAGCAGTACTTC

v_call: TRBV9
j_call: TRBJ2-1
clone_size: -
d_call: TRBD2
cdr3_aa: CASSVATIAGGLYNEQFF
cdr3_nt: TGTGCCAGCAGCGTAGCGACCATAGCGGGAGGCCTATACAATGAGCAGTTCTTC

v_call: TRBV6-2/TRBV6-3
j_call: TRBJ2-7
clone_size: -
d_call: -
cdr3_aa: CASSQPGLSYEQYF
cdr3_nt: TGTGCCAGCAGTCAGCCGGGACTGAGCTACGAGCAGTACTTC

v_call: TRBV7-2
j_call: TRBJ2-3
clone_size: -
d_call: TRBD2
cdr3_aa: CASSLIAGGLDTQYF
cdr3_nt: TGTGCCAGCAGCTTAATAGCGGGAGGTCTCGATACGCAGTATTTT

v_call: TRBV2
j_call: TRBJ2-7
clone_size: -
d_call: TRBD1
cdr3_aa: CASSGTGGYEQYF
cdr3_nt: TGTGCCAGCAGTGGGACAGGGGGCTACGAGCAGTACTTC

v_call: TRBV27
j_call: TRBJ2-7
clone_size: -
d_call: -
cdr3_aa: CASSLVQGGSYEQYF
cdr3_nt: TGTGCCAGCAGTTTAGTGCAGGGCGGCTCCTACGAGCAGTACTTC

v_call: TRBV27
j_call: TRBJ2-1
clone_size: -
d_call: TRBD2
cdr3_aa: CASSQLAGVDNEQFF
cdr3_nt: TGTGCCAGCAGTCAACTAGCGGGAGTTGACAATGAGCAGTTCTTC

v_call: TRBV4-1
j_call: TRBJ2-7
clone_size: -
d_call: TRBD1
cdr3_aa: CASSQATGGPYEQYF
cdr3_nt: TGCGCCAGCAGCCAAGCCACAGGGGGCCCATACGAGCAGTACTTC

v_call: TRBV4-3
j_call: TRBJ1-2
clone_size: -
d_call: TRBD1
cdr3_aa: CASSRDRVYGYTF
cdr3_nt: TGCGCCAGCAGCCGAGACAGGGTCTATGGCTACACCTTC

v_call: TRBV4-3
j_call: TRBJ1-5
clone_size: -
d_call: TRBD1
cdr3_aa: CASRDRQYSNQPQHF
cdr3_nt: TGCGCCAGCAGGGACAGGCAATATAGCAATCAGCCCCAGCATTTT

v_call: TRBV7-8
j_call: TRBJ2-7
clone_size: -
d_call: TRBD2
cdr3_aa: CASSPRLAGGGEQYF
cdr3_nt: TGTGCCAGCAGCCCGAGACTAGCGGGAGGAGGGGAGCAGTACTTC

v_call: TRBV5-1
j_call: TRBJ2-1
clone_size: -
d_call: TRBD2
cdr3_aa: CASSRGTSGKGNNEQFF
cdr3_nt: TGCGCCAGCAGCCGGGGGACTAGCGGGAAGGGTAACAATGAGCAGTTCTTC

v_call: TRBV5-6
j_call: TRBJ2-5
clone_size: -
d_call: -
cdr3_aa: CASSLGQGQETQYF
cdr3_nt: TGTGCCAGCAGCTTGGGCCAGGGTCAAGAGACCCAGTACTTC

v_call: TRBV2
j_call: TRBJ1-1
clone_size: -
d_call: TRBD1
cdr3_aa: CASSQSGTGGREAFF
cdr3_nt: TGTGCCAGCAGCCAGAGCGGGACAGGGGGCCGCGAAGCTTTCTTT

v_call: TRBV6-1
j_call: TRBJ2-1
clone_size: once
d_call: TRBD2
cdr3_aa: CASSDEAGGVDEQFF
cdr3_nt: TGTGCCAGCAGTGATGAGGCGGGAGGAGTCGATGAGCAGTTCTTC

v_call: TRBV29-1
j_call: TRBJ2-7
clone_size: -
d_call: -
cdr3_aa: CSVWNSPYEQYF
cdr3_nt: TGCAGCGTTTGGAACAGCCCCTACGAGCAGTACTTC

v_call: TRBV7-8
j_call: TRBJ1-3
clone_size: -
d_call: TRBD1
cdr3_aa: CASSLVQGAGNTIYF
cdr3_nt: TGTGCCAGCAGCTTAGTCCAGGGGGCTGGAAACACCATATATTTT

v_call: TRBV28
j_call: TRBJ2-7
clone_size: -
d_call: TRBD2
cdr3_aa: CASSFGGRASYEQYF
cdr3_nt: TGTGCCAGCAGTTTCGGCGGGAGGGCGTCCTACGAGCAGTACTTC

v_call: TRBV6-6
j_call: TRBJ2-5
clone_size: -
d_call: TRBD1
cdr3_aa: CASSYSGQGAQETQYF
cdr3_nt: TGTGCCAGCAGTTACTCGGGCCAGGGGGCCCAAGAGACCCAGTACTTC

v_call: TRBV11-3
j_call: TRBJ1-5
clone_size: -
d_call: TRBD1
cdr3_aa: CASSLRRGQGLNQPQHF
cdr3_nt: TGTGCCAGCAGCCTCAGGAGAGGACAGGGACTTAATCAGCCCCAGCATTTT

v_call: TRBV28
j_call: TRBJ1-2
clone_size: -
d_call: -
cdr3_aa: CASSSGIGYTF
cdr3_nt: TGTGCCAGCAGTTCAGGGATCGGCTACACCTTC

v_call: TRBV9
j_call: TRBJ1-2
clone_size: -
d_call: TRBD1
cdr3_aa: CASTGTGDNYGYTF
cdr3_nt: TGTGCCAGCACCGGGACAGGAGATAACTATGGCTACACCTTC

v_call: TRBV29-1
j_call: TRBJ2-7
clone_size: few
d_call: -
cdr3_aa: CSVQQGTEQYF
cdr3_nt: TGCAGCGTCCAACAGGGAACCGAGCAGTACTTC

v_call: TRBV19
j_call: TRBJ1-5
clone_size: few
d_call: TRBD1
cdr3_aa: CASSTYHRGSNQPQHF
cdr3_nt: TGTGCCAGTAGTACCTACCACAGGGGTAGCAATCAGCCCCAGCATTTT

v_call: TRBV28
j_call: TRBJ2-1
clone_size: -
d_call: TRBD2
cdr3_aa: CASRSSGSGNEQFF
cdr3_nt: TGTGCCAGCAGATCTAGCGGGAGCGGGAATGAGCAGTTCTTC

v_call: TRBV5-1
j_call: TRBJ1-2
clone_size: -
d_call: -
cdr3_aa: CASSVAGPYGYTF
cdr3_nt: TGCGCCAGCAGCGTTGCAGGGCCCTATGGCTACACCTTC

v_call: TRBV4-2
j_call: TRBJ2-1
clone_size: -
d_call: -
cdr3_aa: CASSQDDRRSYNEQFF
cdr3_nt: TGTGCCAGCAGCCAAGATGACAGGCGGTCCTACAATGAGCAGTTCTTC

v_call: TRBV6-2/TRBV6-3
j_call: TRBJ2-7
clone_size: -
d_call: -
cdr3_aa: CASSSPLPVQGDYEQYF
cdr3_nt: TGTGCCAGCAGTTCACCTCTCCCGGTACAGGGAGACTACGAGCAGTACTTC

v_call: TRBV28
j_call: TRBJ1-4
clone_size: -
d_call: TRBD1
cdr3_aa: CASSLGDRGGVKLFF
cdr3_nt: TGTGCCAGCAGTTTGGGGGACAGGGGCGGGGTAAAACTGTTTTTT